This passage covers 27 T cell receptor beta chains from one sample sequenced in a study of blood T cells in healthy people across ages. A second PCR, run for 7 to 11 cycles, used a sample-barcoded 5' primer plus a J-beta primer mix. TCRdb re-called the 5' RACE reads through MiXCR, storing one row per CDR3 protein. The data show approximately 770,000 distinct CDR3 sequences, 55% to 70% seen once. Sequenced input: blood. The receptors shown here come from a man between 25 and 39 years old in good health.

This chain joins TRBV11-1 and TRBJ2-3, with 10 positions matching TRBD2. The V and J ends lost 6 bases and 5 bases, in that order; junction bases with no gene match: 11. The CDR3 runs to 16 residues. The V gene's germline CDR1 is SGHAT and CDR2 FQDESV (reference sequence). This CDR3 is CASSPRLAGERDTQYF. The CDR3 nucleotides read TGTGCCAGCAGTCCCCGTCTAGCGGGAGAACGAGATACGCAGTATTTT.

The rearrangement uses TRBV11-2 and TRBJ2-3, with 10 bases identical to TRBD2. Germline CDR1 SGHAT, CDR2 FQNNGV. V shed 4 bases and J 1 base; nucleotides not matched to a gene: 11. CDR3 length: 18 amino acids. CDR3: CASSSGASGGRRTDTQYF. The CDR3, as DNA: TGTGCCAGCAGCTCGGGGGCTAGCGGGGGCCGACGCACAGATACGCAGTATTTT. The entire variable domain, with the rest obtained from reference TRBV11-2 and TRBJ2-3, is as follows: EAGVAQSPRYKIIEKRQSVAFWCNPISGHATLYWYQQILGQGPKLLIQFQNNGVVDDSQLPKDRFSAERLKGVDSTLKIQPAKLEDSAVYLCASSSGASGGRRTDTQYFGPGTRLTVL.

The rearrangement joins TRBV20-1 to TRBJ2-1; no definite D call. The length of the CDR3 is 12 residues. Trimming shortened V by 4 bases and J by 4 bases, and 8 bases separated the two germline ends. Germline loops: CDR1 DFQATT, CDR2 SNEGSKA (reference sequence). CDR3 nucleotides: TGCAGTGCTACGCGGATTTACAATGAGCAGTTCTTC. This codes for CSATRIYNEQFF.

The chain employs TRBV7-2 and TRBJ1-1; D ambiguous. Germline lookup yields CDR1 SGHTA and CDR2 FQGNSA. The CDR3 runs 12 residues. The ends were cut back, 8 bases at V and 11 bases at J, with 18 bases in the middle. The CDR3 here is CASRFPGGAAFF. The CDR3 nucleotides are TGTGCCAGCCGATTTCCTGGAGGTGCGGCTTTCTTT.

This clonotype was found once. The genes are TRBV6-6 and TRBJ2-1; no reliable D call. V was shortened by 4 bases and J by 13 bases, with 20 bases between the two germline ends. The CDR3 consists of 14 residues. CDR1 is MNHNY, CDR2 SVGAGI, per germline (reference sequence). In DNA, the CDR3 is TGTGCCAGCAGTTCCGCCAGTCTCCAAGAGACCCAGTTCTTC. It encodes CASSSASLQETQFF.

The chain carries TRBV15 and TRBJ2-2, with 9 bases matching TRBD2. The junction had 8 bases not matched to a gene; V was cut back by 2 bases and J by 7 bases. Germline values: CDR1 LNHNV, CDR2 YYDKDF (reference sequence). This CDR3 has 16 amino acids. The CDR3 region has the DNA TGTGCCACCAGCAGATTCAGGACTAGCGCCGGCGGGGAGCTGTTTTTT. Protein sequence: CATSRFRTSAGGELFF.

The chain recombines TRBV7-2 with TRBJ2-1; D gene ambiguous. Germline assignment: CDR1 SGHTA and CDR2 FQGNSA. This CDR3 region has 12 residues. Deletions cut 5 bases from V and 6 bases from J, with 8 bases between. CDR3: CASSPFPNEQFF. As DNA, the CDR3 is TGTGCCAGCAGCCCTTTCCCCAATGAGCAGTTCTTC.

V gene TRBV5-1 combines with J gene TRBJ2-1; 7 positions agree with TRBD2. Germline V gene lookup returns CDR1 SGHRS and CDR2 YFSETQ. V dropped 7 bases and J dropped 8; count of bases not matched to a gene: 3. The CDR3 totals 11 residues. CDR3 region: CASWGGYEQFF. As DNA, the CDR3 is TGCGCCAGCTGGGGGGGTTATGAGCAGTTCTTC.

The chain employs TRBV3-1 and TRBJ2-1; 7 bases are a match to TRBD2. The CDR3 is made up of 17 amino acids. CDR1 is LGHDT, CDR2 YNNKEL, per germline (reference sequence). J lost 0 bases, V lost 1 base, and 6 bases had no gene match. CDR3 protein: CASSQAVGGSSYNEQFF. The CDR3 DNA is TGTGCCAGCAGCCAAGCGGTCGGGGGGTCCTCCTACAATGAGCAGTTCTTC.

This chain links TRBV3-1 with TRBJ1-4; D is possibly TRBD1 (5 bases). This CDR3 has 14 residues. Per the germline V gene, CDR1 is LGHDT and CDR2 is YNNKEL (reference sequence). Trimming took 6 bases from V and 8 from J, leaving 16 bases between them. CDR3 sequence reads: CASSGEGRDEKLFF. The DNA of the CDR3 is TGTGCCAGCAGTGGGGAGGGACGAGACGAAAAACTGTTTTTT.

J is TRBJ2-1 and V is TRBV6-1; 8 bases match TRBD2. This CDR3 contains 15 residues. Trimming removed 6 bases from V and 8 bases from J; junction bases left unmatched: 12. CDR1 and CDR2 (germline): MNHNS, SASEGT. CDR3 region: CASSQEREPEDEQFF. As DNA, the CDR3 is TGTGCCAGCAGCCAAGAGCGGGAGCCCGAGGATGAGCAGTTCTTC.

V usage is TRBV6-6 and J usage is TRBJ1-2; no clear D gene. This CDR3 is 11 amino acids long. The V and J ends lost 8 bases and 7 bases respectively, with 11 bases between them. In germline, CDR1 is MNHNY, CDR2 SVGAGI (reference sequence). The CDR3 spells CASGWEAGYTF. The CDR3 nucleotides read TGTGCCAGCGGCTGGGAGGCTGGCTACACCTTC.

This clonotype came up a few times. The rearrangement joins TRBV7-9 to TRBJ2-5; a weak D match, TRBD2 (5 bases). With the DNA end fitting TRBJ2-7 better, the J assignment may be wrong. This CDR3 has 16 residues. Germline CDR1 reads SEHNR; CDR2 reads FQNEAQ (reference sequence). The CDR3 sequence is CASSLEKSTLDCEQYF. The DNA for the CDR3 is TGTGCCAGCAGCTTAGAGAAATCGACCTTGGACTGCGAGCAGTACTTC.

The V gene is TRBV20-1, the J gene TRBJ2-5, with a weak D call TRBD1 (6 bases). Looked up from germline, CDR1 is DFQATT and CDR2 is SNEGSKA (reference sequence). The V gene lost 6 bases and the J gene lost 4 bases, with 21 bases spanning the gap. This CDR3 has 15 residues. The CDR3 DNA reads as TGCAGTGCCGGTCGTCAGGGGCGGGCGGGAGAGACCCAGTACTTC. Its translation: CSAGRQGRAGETQYF.

The rearrangement links TRBV29-1 to TRBJ1-1; no firm D call. Germline assignment: CDR1 SQVTM and CDR2 ANQGSEA. The CDR3 length is 13 residues. V lost 7 bases to trimming and J lost 0 bases, with 12 bases between them. The CDR3 is CSALQYLNTEAFF. The CDR3 region has the DNA TGCAGCGCCCTTCAGTATCTGAACACTGAAGCTTTCTTT.

The V call is TRBV7-2, the J call TRBJ1-4; D gene unclear. The CDR3 is 12 residues long. The germline V gene encodes CDR1 SGHTA and CDR2 FQGNSA. V lost 4 bases to trimming and J lost 11 bases, with 11 bases between them. CDR3 in DNA: TGTGCCAGCAGCTCCGCGGCCGATAAACTGTTTTTT. It is translated as CASSSAADKLFF.

The CDR3 DNA reads as TGTGCCAGCAGTCTATCCGGAAGCGGGAGGGAGAGTGAGCAGTTCTTC. Its translation is CASSLSGSGRESEQFF. The chain employs TRBV12-3 or TRBV12-4 and TRBJ2-1; 10 bases line up with TRBD2. The CDR3 extends over 16 amino acids. The J segment lost 9 bases and the V segment lost 5 bases, leaving 13 bases of the junction unmatched.

This rearrangement joins TRBV10-3 to TRBJ1-2; TRBD1 aligns across 7 bases. The CDR3 consists of 14 residues. In germline, CDR1 is ENHRY, CDR2 SYGVKD. The trim removed 5 bases at V and 3 bases at J, leaving 6 bases unmatched. CDR3 sequence: CAISTTGQYYGYTF. The CDR3 DNA follows: TGTGCCATCAGTACCACGGGACAGTACTATGGCTACACCTTC.

The chain employs TRBV7-2 and TRBJ2-3; D unclear. CDR1 SGHTA and CDR2 FQGNSA come from the germline V gene. The CDR3 contains 14 residues. The V gene lost 6 bases and the J gene lost 2 bases, with 12 bases spanning the gap. In DNA form, the CDR3 reads TGTGCCAGCAGGACCGGGTGGACCACAGATACGCAGTATTTT. It is translated as CASRTGWTTDTQYF.

The chain uses TRBV29-1 and TRBJ1-5, with a weak D call TRBD1 (5 bases). V lost 7 bases and J lost 2, with 12 bases in between. The germline V gene has CDR1 SQVTM and CDR2 ANQGSEA. The CDR3 sequence is 13 residues long. CDR3: CSALGAGNQPQHF. The CDR3 DNA is TGCAGCGCCCTAGGGGCCGGCAATCAGCCCCAGCATTTT.

This clonotype was counted only a few times. The chain links TRBV4-3 to TRBJ2-7; 9 nucleotides align to TRBD2. J gave up 1 base and V 0 bases, and 7 bases lay outside the gene matches. The CDR3 sequence is 17 residues long. Germline assignment: CDR1 LGHNA and CDR2 YSLEER. DNA of the CDR3: TGCGCCAGCAGCCAAGAGGGAAGGGGACTAGCTTCCTACGAGCAGTACTTC. This gives the protein CASSQEGRGLASYEQYF.

This clonotype was counted between two and nine times. This chain uses TRBV29-1 with TRBJ2-5; 9 nucleotides match TRBD1. The CDR3 contains 14 residues. Germline loops: CDR1 SQVTM, CDR2 ANQGSEA. The V and J ends lost 6 bases and 4 bases, in that order; junction bases with no gene match: 9. In nucleotides, the CDR3 is TGCAGCGTGGGCAGGGGACAGGGAGGAGAGACCCAGTACTTC. Its protein product is CSVGRGQGGETQYF.

This clonotype has just a few counts. The rearrangement links TRBV3-1 to TRBJ1-5; no clear D. The CDR3 totals 13 residues. Trimming took 0 bases from V and 3 from J, leaving 3 bases between them. Germline assignment: CDR1 LGHDT and CDR2 YNNKEL (reference sequence). The CDR3, as DNA: TGTGCCAGCAGCCAAGACCCCAATCAGCCCCAGCATTTT. It encodes CASSQDPNQPQHF.

The chain employs TRBV7-2 and TRBJ2-3; D gene ambiguous. V lost 2 bases to trimming and J lost 4 bases, with 4 bases between them. Germline assignment: CDR1 SGHTA and CDR2 FQGNSA. The CDR3 loop spans 12 amino acids. The CDR3 loop reads CASSLLPDTQYF. The CDR3 bases are TGTGCCAGCAGCTTACTGCCAGATACGCAGTATTTT.

This clonotype was seen repeatedly, ten times or more. The chain couples TRBV6-5 to TRBJ1-2; D is undetermined. Trimming took 2 bases from V and 4 from J, leaving 17 bases between them. The CDR3 contains 16 residues. The germline V gene encodes CDR1 MNHEY and CDR2 SVGAGI. For the CDR3, the DNA is TGTGCCAGCAGTTACGCCCTCCGCGGGCAGTCCTATGGCTACACCTTC. It translates to CASSYALRGQSYGYTF.

V is TRBV19 and J is TRBJ2-1; 10 bases agree with TRBD1. Per germline, CDR1 LNHDA and CDR2 SQIVND (reference sequence). CDR3 length equals 15 residues. With V trimmed by 5 bases and J by 6 bases, 7 bases remained unmatched. CDR3 region: CASSAIRDRGNEQFF. The CDR3 coding sequence is TGTGCCAGTAGTGCCATCCGGGACAGGGGCAATGAGCAGTTCTTC. Full variable domain (rest looked up from reference TRBV19 and TRBJ2-1): DGGITQSPKYLFRKEGQNVTLSCEQNLNHDAMYWYRQDPGQGLRLIYYSQIVNDFQKGDIAEGYSVSREKKESFPLTVTSAQKNPTAFYLCASSAIRDRGNEQFFGPGTRLTVL.

This clonotype was seen a handful of times. V usage is TRBV10-3 and J usage is TRBJ2-3; 10 bases line up with TRBD1. CDR3 length: 13 residues. The germline V gene has CDR1 ENHRY and CDR2 SYGVKD. J was trimmed by 3 bases and V by 8 bases; bases with no gene match: 2. The CDR3 region has the DNA TGTGCCATCGGACAGGGGGGTACAGATACGCAGTATTTT. Protein product: CAIGQGGTDTQYF.